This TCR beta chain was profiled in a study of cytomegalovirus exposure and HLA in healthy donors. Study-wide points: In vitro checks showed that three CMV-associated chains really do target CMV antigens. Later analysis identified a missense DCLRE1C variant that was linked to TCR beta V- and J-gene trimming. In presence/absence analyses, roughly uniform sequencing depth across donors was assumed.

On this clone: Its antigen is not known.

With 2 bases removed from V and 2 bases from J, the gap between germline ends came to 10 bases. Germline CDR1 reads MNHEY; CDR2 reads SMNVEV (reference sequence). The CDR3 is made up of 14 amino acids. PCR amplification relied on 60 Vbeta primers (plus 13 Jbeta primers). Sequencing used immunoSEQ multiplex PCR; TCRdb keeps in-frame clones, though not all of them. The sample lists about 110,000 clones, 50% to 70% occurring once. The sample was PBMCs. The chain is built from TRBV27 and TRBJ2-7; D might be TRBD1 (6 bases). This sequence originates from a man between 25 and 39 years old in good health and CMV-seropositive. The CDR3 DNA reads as TGTGCCAGCAGTTTAGGGACATCCACCTACGAGCAGTACTTC. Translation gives CASSLGTSTYEQYF.